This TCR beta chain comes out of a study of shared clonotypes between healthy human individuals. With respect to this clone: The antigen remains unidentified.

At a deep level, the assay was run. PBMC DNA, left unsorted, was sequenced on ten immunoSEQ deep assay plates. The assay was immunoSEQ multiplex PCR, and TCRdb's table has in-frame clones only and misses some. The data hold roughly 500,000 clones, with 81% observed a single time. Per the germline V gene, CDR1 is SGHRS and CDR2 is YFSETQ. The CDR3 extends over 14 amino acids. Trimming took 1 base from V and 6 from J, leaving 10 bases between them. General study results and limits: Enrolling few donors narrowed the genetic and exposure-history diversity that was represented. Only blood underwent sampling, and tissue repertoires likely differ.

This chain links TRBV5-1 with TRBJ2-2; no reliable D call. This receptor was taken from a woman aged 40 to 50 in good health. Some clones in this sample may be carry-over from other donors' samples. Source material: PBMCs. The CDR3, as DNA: TGCGCCAGCAGCTTGAGTCAGGTTGCCGGGGAGCTGTTTTTT. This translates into CASSLSQVAGELFF.